This T cell receptor (beta chain) was identified in a study of T-cell reconstitution after alpha-beta-depleted transplantation in children. The TCRbeta library incorporated unique molecular identifiers. In TCRdb, the PCR reads were re-called with MiXCR into one record per CDR3 protein. The top ten clones hold under 3% of a sample with 500,000 or so distinct CDR3 sequences, approximately 30% of them seen once. This CDR3 is built from 19 residues. Germline trimming cut 3 bases from V and 2 bases from J; bases unmatched to any gene: 20. Germline CDR1 is DFQATT and CDR2 is SNEGSKA (reference sequence). This chain uses TRBV20-1 with TRBJ2-7; TRBD1 agrees at 9 bases. This TCR derives from a human donor who donated a stem cell graft to a child with aplastic anemia. Sequenced here: PBMCs from the stem cell graft donor, sampled from the stem cell graft. CDR3 sequence (DNA): TGCAGTGCTAGCTACCCCGGGACAGGGAGGGCGGGACTGACCTACGAGCAGTACTTC. Encoded protein: CSASYPGTGRAGLTYEQYF.